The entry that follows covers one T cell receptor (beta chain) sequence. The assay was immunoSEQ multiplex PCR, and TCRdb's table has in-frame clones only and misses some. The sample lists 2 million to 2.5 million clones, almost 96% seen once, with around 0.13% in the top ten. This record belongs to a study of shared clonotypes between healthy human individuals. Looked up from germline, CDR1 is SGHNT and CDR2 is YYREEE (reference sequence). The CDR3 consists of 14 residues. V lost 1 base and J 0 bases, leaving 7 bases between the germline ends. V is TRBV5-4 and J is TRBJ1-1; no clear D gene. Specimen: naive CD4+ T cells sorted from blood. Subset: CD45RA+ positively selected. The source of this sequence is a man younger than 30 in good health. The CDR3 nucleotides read TGTGCCAGCAGCTTGTCGACGGTGAACACTGAAGCTTTCTTT. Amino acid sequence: CASSLSTVNTEAFF.